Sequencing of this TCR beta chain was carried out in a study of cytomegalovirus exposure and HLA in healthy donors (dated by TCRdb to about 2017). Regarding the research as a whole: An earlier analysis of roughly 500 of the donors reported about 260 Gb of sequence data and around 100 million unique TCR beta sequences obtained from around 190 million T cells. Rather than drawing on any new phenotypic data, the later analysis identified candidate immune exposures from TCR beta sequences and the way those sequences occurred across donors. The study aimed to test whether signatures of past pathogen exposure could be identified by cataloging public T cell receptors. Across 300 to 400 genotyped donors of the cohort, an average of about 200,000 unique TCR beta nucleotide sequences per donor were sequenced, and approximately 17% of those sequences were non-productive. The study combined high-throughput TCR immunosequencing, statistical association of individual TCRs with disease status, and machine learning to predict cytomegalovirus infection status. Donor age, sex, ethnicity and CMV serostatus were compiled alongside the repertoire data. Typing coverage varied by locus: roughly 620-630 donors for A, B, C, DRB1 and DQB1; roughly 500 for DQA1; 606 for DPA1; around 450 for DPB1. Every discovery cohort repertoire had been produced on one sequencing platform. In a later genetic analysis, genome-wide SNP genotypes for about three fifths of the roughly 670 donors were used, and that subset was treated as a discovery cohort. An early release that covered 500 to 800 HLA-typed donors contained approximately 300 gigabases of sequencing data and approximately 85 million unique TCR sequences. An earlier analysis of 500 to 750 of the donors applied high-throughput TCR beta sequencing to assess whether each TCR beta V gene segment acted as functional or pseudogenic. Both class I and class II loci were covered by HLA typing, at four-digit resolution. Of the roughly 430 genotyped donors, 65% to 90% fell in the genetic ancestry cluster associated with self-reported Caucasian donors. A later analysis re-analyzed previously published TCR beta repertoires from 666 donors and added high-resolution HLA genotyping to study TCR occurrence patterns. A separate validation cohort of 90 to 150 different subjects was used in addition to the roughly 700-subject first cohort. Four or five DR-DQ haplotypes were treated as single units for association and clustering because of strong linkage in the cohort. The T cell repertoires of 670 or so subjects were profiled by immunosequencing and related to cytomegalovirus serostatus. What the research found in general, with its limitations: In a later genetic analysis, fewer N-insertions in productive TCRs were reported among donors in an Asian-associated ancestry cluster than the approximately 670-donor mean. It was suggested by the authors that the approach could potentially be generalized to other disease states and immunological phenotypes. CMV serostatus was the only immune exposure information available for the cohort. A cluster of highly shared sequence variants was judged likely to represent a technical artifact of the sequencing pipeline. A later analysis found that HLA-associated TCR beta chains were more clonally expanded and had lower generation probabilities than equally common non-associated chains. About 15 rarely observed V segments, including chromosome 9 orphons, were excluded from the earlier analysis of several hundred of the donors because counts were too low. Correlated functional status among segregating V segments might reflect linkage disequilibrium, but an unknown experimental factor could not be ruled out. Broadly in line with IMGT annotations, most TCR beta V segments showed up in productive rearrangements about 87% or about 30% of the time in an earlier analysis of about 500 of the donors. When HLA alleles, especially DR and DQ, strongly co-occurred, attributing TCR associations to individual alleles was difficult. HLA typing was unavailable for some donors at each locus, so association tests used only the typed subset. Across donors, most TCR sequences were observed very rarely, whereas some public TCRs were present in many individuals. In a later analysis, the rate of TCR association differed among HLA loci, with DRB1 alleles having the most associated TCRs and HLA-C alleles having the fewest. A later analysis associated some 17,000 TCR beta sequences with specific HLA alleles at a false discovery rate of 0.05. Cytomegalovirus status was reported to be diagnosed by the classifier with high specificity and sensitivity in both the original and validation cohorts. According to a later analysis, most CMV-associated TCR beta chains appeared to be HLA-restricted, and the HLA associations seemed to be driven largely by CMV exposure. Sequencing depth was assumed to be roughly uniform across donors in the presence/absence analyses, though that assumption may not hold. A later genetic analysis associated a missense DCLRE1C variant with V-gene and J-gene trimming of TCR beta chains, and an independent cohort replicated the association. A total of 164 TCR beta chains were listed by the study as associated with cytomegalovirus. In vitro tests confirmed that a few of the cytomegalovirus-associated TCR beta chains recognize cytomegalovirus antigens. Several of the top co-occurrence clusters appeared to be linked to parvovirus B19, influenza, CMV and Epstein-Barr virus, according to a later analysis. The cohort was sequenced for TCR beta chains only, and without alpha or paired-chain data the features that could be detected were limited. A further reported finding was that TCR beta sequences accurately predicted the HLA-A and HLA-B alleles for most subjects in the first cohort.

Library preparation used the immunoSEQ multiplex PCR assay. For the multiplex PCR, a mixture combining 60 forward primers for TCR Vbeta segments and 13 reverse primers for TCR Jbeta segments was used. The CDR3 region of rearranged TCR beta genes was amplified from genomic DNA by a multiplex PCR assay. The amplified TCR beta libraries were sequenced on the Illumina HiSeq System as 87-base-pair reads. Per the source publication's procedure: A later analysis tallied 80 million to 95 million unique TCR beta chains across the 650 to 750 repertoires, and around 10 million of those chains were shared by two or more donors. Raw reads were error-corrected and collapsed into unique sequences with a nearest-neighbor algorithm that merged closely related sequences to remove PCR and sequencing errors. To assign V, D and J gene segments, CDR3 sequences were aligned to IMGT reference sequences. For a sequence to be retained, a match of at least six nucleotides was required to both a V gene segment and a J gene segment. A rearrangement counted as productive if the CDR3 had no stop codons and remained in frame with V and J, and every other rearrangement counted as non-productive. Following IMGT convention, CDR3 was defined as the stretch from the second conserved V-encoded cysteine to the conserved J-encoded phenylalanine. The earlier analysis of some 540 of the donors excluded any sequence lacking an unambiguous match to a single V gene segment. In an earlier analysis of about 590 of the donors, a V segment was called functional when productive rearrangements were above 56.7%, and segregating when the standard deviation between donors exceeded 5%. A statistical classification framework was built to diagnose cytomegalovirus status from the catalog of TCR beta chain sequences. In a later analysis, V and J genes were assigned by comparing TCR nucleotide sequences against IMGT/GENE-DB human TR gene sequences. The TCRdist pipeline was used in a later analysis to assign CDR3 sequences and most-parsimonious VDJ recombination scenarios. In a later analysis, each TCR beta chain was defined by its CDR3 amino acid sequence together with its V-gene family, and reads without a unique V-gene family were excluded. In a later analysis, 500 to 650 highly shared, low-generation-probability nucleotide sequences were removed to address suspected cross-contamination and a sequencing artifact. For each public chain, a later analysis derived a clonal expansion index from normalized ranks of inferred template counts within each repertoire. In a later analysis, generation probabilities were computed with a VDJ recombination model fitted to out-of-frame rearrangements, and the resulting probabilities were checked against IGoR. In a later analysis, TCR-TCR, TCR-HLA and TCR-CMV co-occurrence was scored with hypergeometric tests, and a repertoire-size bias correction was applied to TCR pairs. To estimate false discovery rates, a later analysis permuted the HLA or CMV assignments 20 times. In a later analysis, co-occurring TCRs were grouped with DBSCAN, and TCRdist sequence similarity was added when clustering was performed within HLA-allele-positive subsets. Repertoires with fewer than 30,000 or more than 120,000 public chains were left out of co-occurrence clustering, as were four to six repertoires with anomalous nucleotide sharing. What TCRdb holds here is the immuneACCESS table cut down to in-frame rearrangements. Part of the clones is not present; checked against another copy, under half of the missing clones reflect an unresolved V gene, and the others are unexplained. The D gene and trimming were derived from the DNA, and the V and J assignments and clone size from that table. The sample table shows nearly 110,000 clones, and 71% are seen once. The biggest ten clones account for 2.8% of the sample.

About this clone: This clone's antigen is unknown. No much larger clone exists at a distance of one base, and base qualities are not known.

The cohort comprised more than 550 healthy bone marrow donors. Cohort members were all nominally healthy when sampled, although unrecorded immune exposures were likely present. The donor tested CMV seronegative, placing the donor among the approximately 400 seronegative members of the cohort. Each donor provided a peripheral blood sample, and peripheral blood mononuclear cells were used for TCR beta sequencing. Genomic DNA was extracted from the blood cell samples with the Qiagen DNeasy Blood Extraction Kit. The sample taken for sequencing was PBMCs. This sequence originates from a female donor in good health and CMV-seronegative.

The nucleotides are TGTGCCAGCAGTGAAAACCCTGACCAGGCCCCACTGCCCCAGCATTTT. Its protein is CASSENPDQAPLPQHF. The chain links TRBV6-1 with TRBJ1-5; no D segment can be confidently identified. The CDR1 and CDR2 encoded by the germline V gene are MNHNS and SASEGT. Trimming removed 2 bases from V and 9 bases from J, leaving 20 bases between the germline ends. The CDR3 contains 16 residues, cysteine and phenylalanine counted. Only CDR3 DNA remains: 48 bases, in frame from the first base.